This note documents a single TCR beta chain sequence. Its antigen is currently unknown. Time point noted: pre-treatment sample, taken before nivolumab and TIL therapy. Pleural nodules or supraclavicular lymph nodes made up most of the excised metastases sampled. Looked up from germline, CDR1 is WNHNN and CDR2 is SYGVQD (reference sequence). The CDR3 runs 13 residues. V was clipped by 3 bases and J by 10 bases, with 13 bases between them. Sequencing used immunoSEQ v3. The protocol was immunoSEQ multiplex PCR, while the TCRdb copy is restricted to in-frame clones and leaves out a portion. The sample gives 95,000 or so clones, 55% to 75% of which show up once; about a tenth is in the top ten. These data originate in a study of TIL therapy for anti-PD-1-resistant metastatic lung cancer. Overall study findings and caveats: Compared with baseline intratumoral T cells, expanded TIL cultures were more clonal and less diverse (around 5.7% vs 31%).

This material consisted of tumor tissue, taken at baseline. This clonotype was sampled from a person aged 25-85 years with non-small cell lung cancer. J is TRBJ2-4 and V is TRBV10-1; tentative D call: TRBD1 (6 bases). The CDR3 bases are TGCGCCAGCAGTGACAGCAGGGGATATATTCAGTACTTC. Translated: CASSDSRGYIQYF.